These 24 T cell receptor beta chains came from one sample sequenced in a study of cytomegalovirus exposure and HLA in healthy donors. In the PCR, 60 Vbeta and 13 Jbeta primers were used. The assay was immunoSEQ multiplex PCR, and TCRdb's table has in-frame clones only and misses some. This repertoire includes 220,000 or so clones. Source material: PBMCs. These receptor sequences come from a girl aged 2 to 10 in good health and CMV-seropositive.

The chain couples TRBV28 to TRBJ1-3, with unresolved D. The CDR3 length is 15 residues. Germline loops: CDR1 MDHEN, CDR2 SYDVKM. Trimming removed 6 bases at V and 4 bases at J, with 16 bases between. The CDR3 reads CASSPATVSGNTIYF. The CDR3, as DNA: TGTGCCAGCAGCCCAGCTACAGTGTCCGGAAACACCATATATTTT. Full variable domain (remainder filled in from reference TRBV28 and TRBJ1-3): DVKVTQSSRYLVKRTGEKVFLECVQDMDHENMFWYRQDPGLGLRLIYFSYDVKMKEKGDIPEGYSVSREKKERFSLILESASTNQTSMYLCASSPATVSGNTIYFGEGSWLTVV.

The chain has TRBV27 and TRBJ2-5; D not resolved. V was trimmed by 7 bases and J by 3 bases, leaving 18 bases between them. Germline-derived CDR1 and CDR2 are MNHEY and SMNVEV (reference sequence). This CDR3 contains 15 residues. The CDR3 coding sequence is TGTGCCAGCACGCCGACCCACTACCAAAAAGAGACCCAGTACTTC. This sequence encodes CASTPTHYQKETQYF.

V gene TRBV2 combines with J gene TRBJ1-1, with D unresolved. Trimming left V 1 base short and J 1 base short, with 7 bases between. In germline, CDR1 is SNHLY, CDR2 FYNNEI. The CDR3 sequence is 14 residues long. In nucleotides, the CDR3 is TGTGCCAGCAGTGAAGGGCAGGAGAACACTGAAGCTTTCTTT. This codes for CASSEGQENTEAFF.

This rearrangement joins TRBV1 to TRBJ2-3; the D call in the table, TRBD2, was not verified against the DNA. TRBV1 is a pseudogene. CDR3 size: 14 residues. This CDR3 is CTGISGRGTDTQYF. CDR3 nucleotide sequence: TGCACCGGTATTAGCGGGAGGGGCACAGATACGCAGTATTTT.

This chain links TRBV5-1 with TRBJ2-5, with D possibly matching TRBD2 (6 bases). V lost 3 bases and J lost 5, with 11 bases in between. The CDR3 covers 13 residues. In germline, CDR1 is SGHRS, CDR2 YFSETQ. CDR3 region: CASSSGEAETQYF. The CDR3 nucleotides read TGCGCCAGCAGCTCGGGGGAGGCGGAGACCCAGTACTTC.

The chain uses TRBV6-1 and TRBJ2-7, with 7 bases matching TRBD1. Trimming at V came to 10 bases and at J to 2 bases, leaving 11 bases not matched to a gene. The CDR3 is made up of 14 amino acids. Germline V CDR1 and CDR2: MNHNS, SASEGT. CDR3 in DNA: TGTGCCACCCTAGGGGTCAGGGGGACCTACGAGCAGTACTTC. Its translation is CATLGVRGTYEQYF.

This chain uses TRBV28 with TRBJ1-1; no definite D call. The V gene lost 6 bases and the J gene lost 10 bases, with 21 bases spanning the gap. The length of the CDR3 is 14 residues. CDR1 is MDHEN, CDR2 SYDVKM, per germline. CDR3 amino acids: CASSTDAHPAGAFF. DNA of the CDR3: TGTGCCAGCAGCACGGACGCGCATCCGGCGGGAGCTTTCTTT.

The chain has TRBV14 and TRBJ2-1, with 15 bases identical to TRBD2. V lost 4 bases to trimming and J lost 2 bases; unmatched junction nucleotides: 3. Germline loops: CDR1 SGHDN, CDR2 FVKESK. This CDR3 has 17 amino acids. The CDR3 DNA follows: TGTGCCAGCAGCCGGGGACTAGCGGGAGGCACCTACAATGAGCAGTTCTTC. It specifies CASSRGLAGGTYNEQFF.

This chain uses TRBV20-1 with TRBJ1-2; D remains ambiguous. The CDR3 is made up of 11 amino acids. V was clipped by 0 bases and J by 10 bases, with 9 bases between them. Germline V gene lookup returns CDR1 DFQATT and CDR2 SNEGSKA (reference sequence). The DNA of the CDR3 is TGCAGTGCTAGAGATGGAGTTAACTACACCTTC. Its protein is CSARDGVNYTF.

This chain links TRBV25-1 with TRBJ1-5; 7 bases fit TRBD1. The CDR3 covers 13 residues. Trimming cost V 8 bases and J 0 bases; bases outside gene matches: 1. Germline CDR1 MGHDK, CDR2 SYGVNS. The CDR3 here is CASGTDSNQPQHF. CDR3 DNA: TGTGCCAGCGGGACAGATAGCAATCAGCCCCAGCATTTT.

Note on this clone: Additional DNA sequences in this sample encode the identical CDR3. The CDR3 region has the DNA TGCAGCGTGGCGGATCGGGGGAATCAGCCCCAGCATTTT. The encoded protein is CSVADRGNQPQHF. The rearrangement joins TRBV29-1 to TRBJ1-5, with TRBD1 as a possible D gene (5 bases). Germline V lookup: CDR1 SQVTM, CDR2 ANQGSEA. V lost 6 bases, J lost 4 bases, and 13 bases lay in between. CDR3 size: 13 residues.

The chain carries TRBV9 and TRBJ2-2; TRBD2 agrees at 8 bases. Unmatched junction bases numbered 9, after V lost 1 base and J lost 7 bases. This CDR3 contains 16 residues. The germline CDR1 and CDR2 sequences are SGDLS and YYNGEE. The CDR3 protein is CASSVYSGGRGGELFF. In nucleotides, the CDR3 is TGTGCCAGCAGCGTATATTCGGGAGGGCGAGGCGGGGAGCTGTTTTTT.

V usage is TRBV6-1 and J usage is TRBJ2-5, with D unresolved. Germline CDR1 and CDR2: MNHNS and SASEGT. CDR3 length: 10 amino acids. Trimming removed 8 bases at V and 3 bases at J, with 4 bases between. CDR3 in DNA: TGTGCCAGCTCAGAAGAGACCCAGTACTTC. Translating it yields CASSEETQYF.

The chain links TRBV7-8 to TRBJ1-4; the match to TRBD1 covers 7 bases. The V gene's germline CDR1 is SGHVS and CDR2 FQNEAQ. Trimming cost V 3 bases and J 7 bases; bases outside gene matches: 11. There are 16 residues in the CDR3. The CDR3 DNA follows: TGTGCCAGCAGCTTGGACCAGACAGGGAGGATTGAAAAACTGTTTTTT. Translation: CASSLDQTGRIEKLFF.

This chain joins TRBV6-5 and TRBJ1-5; perhaps TRBD1 as D (5 bases). V lost 8 bases, J lost 4 bases, and 12 bases lay in between. This CDR3 has 13 residues. Germline V gene lookup returns CDR1 MNHEY and CDR2 SVGAGI. DNA of the CDR3: TGTGCCAGCCAGGGAAATGGAAATCAGCCCCAGCATTTT. This encodes CASQGNGNQPQHF.

The V call is TRBV5-1, the J call TRBJ2-3; D possibly corresponds to TRBD1 (5 bases). V was cut by 6 bases and J by 2 bases, with 16 bases left in between. Germline loops: CDR1 SGHRS, CDR2 YFSETQ. This CDR3 contains 15 residues. CDR3 region: CASNFDSTLTDTQYF. CDR3 in DNA: TGCGCCAGCAACTTTGACAGTACCCTCACAGATACGCAGTATTTT.

The chain employs TRBV5-4 and TRBJ1-2, with a weak D call TRBD1 (5 bases). This CDR3 is built from 18 residues. Per germline, CDR1 SGHNT and CDR2 YYREEE (reference sequence). V shed 0 bases and J shed 0 bases, with 18 bases lying between them. This chain's CDR3 is CASSLAPTQVASNYGYTF. The CDR3 region has the DNA TGTGCCAGCAGCTTGGCCCCCACACAGGTGGCATCTAACTATGGCTACACCTTC.

V and J are TRBV15 and TRBJ1-1, with 7 positions matching TRBD1. This CDR3 is 16 amino acids long. The germline V gene encodes CDR1 LNHNV and CDR2 YYDKDF (reference sequence). V lost 0 bases, J lost 5 bases, and 9 bases stayed unmatched. The CDR3 DNA follows: TGTGCCACCAGCAGAGATCGGGAGACAGGGCGAACTGAAGCTTTCTTT. Protein product: CATSRDRETGRTEAFF.

In the case of this clone: This is likely a read error, given that the CDR3 carries no conserved phenylalanine or tryptophan at its end. Written as DNA, the CDR3 is TGTGCCAGCAGTACCAGGGGGTGGACTGAAGCTTTCATT. This translates into CASSTRGWTEAFI. The V call is TRBV28, the J call TRBJ1-1; 7 nucleotides line up with TRBD1. The V segment lost 5 bases and the J segment 5 bases; nucleotides outside the gene matches: 5. CDR1 MDHEN and CDR2 SYDVKM come from the germline V gene. The CDR3 consists of 13 residues.

V gene TRBV29-1 combines with J gene TRBJ1-4, with D unclear. The V gene lost 2 bases and the J gene lost 5 bases, with 6 bases spanning the gap. The CDR3 consists of 12 residues. Germline V gene lookup returns CDR1 SQVTM and CDR2 ANQGSEA. CDR3 loop: CSVERGNEKLFF. The CDR3 DNA is TGCAGCGTTGAACGGGGAAATGAAAAACTGTTTTTT. The full variable domain, its missing parts supplied by reference TRBV29-1 and TRBJ1-4, is SAVISQKPSRDICQRGTSLTIQCQVDSQVTMMFWYRQQPGQSLTLIATANQGSEATYESGFVIDKFPISRPNLTFSTLTVSNMSPEDSSIYLCSVERGNEKLFFGSGTQLSVL.

This chain uses TRBV28 with TRBJ1-2; perhaps TRBD1 as D (6 bases). Germline lookup yields CDR1 MDHEN and CDR2 SYDVKM. V was pared by 8 bases and J by 4 bases, with 17 bases between. The CDR3 covers 14 residues. Here the CDR3 DNA reads TGTGCCAGCCGCCTTCCAGGGGCCCTCTATGGCTACACCTTC. It specifies CASRLPGALYGYTF.

This chain links TRBV29-1 with TRBJ2-1; no clear D gene. In germline, CDR1 is SQVTM, CDR2 ANQGSEA. V lost 3 bases, J lost 0 bases, and 9 bases lay in between. The CDR3 is 14 amino acids. CDR3 protein: CSVESSSSYNEQFF. Here the CDR3 DNA reads TGCAGCGTTGAGTCGTCTAGCTCCTACAATGAGCAGTTCTTC.

The CDR3 here is CASSLAFGQLTVYEQYF. The DNA for the CDR3 is TGTGCCAGCAGCTTAGCGTTCGGCCAACTAACGGTCTACGAGCAGTACTTC. This chain joins TRBV7-8 and TRBJ2-7; the D is unclear. V gave up 0 bases and J gave up 3 bases, with 18 bases separating them. The length of the CDR3 is 17 residues. Germline lookup yields CDR1 SGHVS and CDR2 FQNEAQ.

V is TRBV7-3 and J is TRBJ2-7; 11 nucleotides match TRBD2. Losses at the gene ends were 5 bases for V and 3 bases for J; bases not matched to a gene: 3. This CDR3 spans 14 amino acids. Germline V gene lookup returns CDR1 SGHTA and CDR2 FQGTGA. CDR3 sequence (DNA): TGTGCCAGCAGCCCGCTAGCGGGAGGCTACGAGCAGTACTTC. Its translation: CASSPLAGGYEQYF.